This T cell receptor beta chain stems from a study of blood T cell repertoires in COVID-19. CDR3 length equals 14 residues. CDR1 and CDR2 from the germline V gene are LNHNV and YYDKDF (reference sequence). V shed 5 bases, J shed 3 bases, and the junction held 7 bases outside the gene matches. The assay was immunoSEQ multiplex PCR, and TCRdb's table has in-frame clones only and misses some. This table has about 30,000 clones, over 75% appearing once. This chain uses TRBV15 with TRBJ2-7; 7 bases fit TRBD1. The sequence was obtained from a man between 65 and 79 years old with COVID-19, enrolled during active disease. Sample: peripheral blood. The CDR3 loop reads CATSPRQGSYEQYF. The CDR3 bases are TGTGCCACCAGCCCTCGACAGGGAAGCTACGAGCAGTACTTC.